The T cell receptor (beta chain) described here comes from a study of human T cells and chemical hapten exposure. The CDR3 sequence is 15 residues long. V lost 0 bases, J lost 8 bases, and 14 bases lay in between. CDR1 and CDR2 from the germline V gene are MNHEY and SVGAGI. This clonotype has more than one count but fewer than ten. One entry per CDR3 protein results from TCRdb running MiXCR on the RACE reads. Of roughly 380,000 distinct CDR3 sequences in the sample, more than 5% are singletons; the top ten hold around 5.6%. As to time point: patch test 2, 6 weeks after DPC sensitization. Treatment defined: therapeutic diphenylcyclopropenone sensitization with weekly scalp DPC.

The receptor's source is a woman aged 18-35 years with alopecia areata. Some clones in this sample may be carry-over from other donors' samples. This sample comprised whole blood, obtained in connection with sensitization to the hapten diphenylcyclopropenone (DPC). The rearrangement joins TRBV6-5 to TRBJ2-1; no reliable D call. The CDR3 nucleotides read TGTGCCAGCAGTTACTCGAGAGCCCCTCTTCATGAGCAGTTCTTC. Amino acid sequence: CASSYSRAPLHEQFF.